This TCR beta chain is from a study of cytomegalovirus exposure and HLA in healthy donors. Researchers ran the PCR with 60 Vbeta and 13 Jbeta primers. The assay was immunoSEQ multiplex PCR, and TCRdb's table has in-frame clones only and misses some. The repertoire has 90,000 to 100,000 clones, about 79% of them found once; the top ten carry approximately 3.9%. Trimming took off 2 bases at V and 0 bases at J, with 11 bases between the two ends. This CDR3 region has 16 residues. Germline CDR1 SGHVS, CDR2 FNYEAQ. The sequencing input was PBMCs. The source of this sequence is a man aged 45 to 65 in good health and CMV-seronegative. The rearrangement uses TRBV7-6 and TRBJ2-1; D remains ambiguous. In DNA form, the CDR3 reads TGTGCCAGCAGCTTATCAGCGTATGGCTCCTACAATGAGCAGTTCTTC. It is translated as CASSLSAYGSYNEQFF.